This T cell receptor (beta chain) is drawn from a study of cytomegalovirus exposure and HLA in healthy donors. The CDR3 loop spans 13 amino acids. Trimming removed 1 base at V and 10 bases at J, with 13 bases between. CDR1 SGHTA and CDR2 FQGNSA come from the germline V gene. About this clone itself: Its specificity is unknown.

The study, taken as a whole, reports: Confirmation was obtained in vitro that a few CMV-associated chains are specific for CMV antigens. Among CMV-associated TCR beta chains, most appeared HLA-restricted in a later analysis.

Vbeta (60) and Jbeta (13) primers were used in the PCR. Study processing details: Unique TCR beta chains totaled around 86 million in a later count, with around 10 million of them shared. Sequencing used immunoSEQ multiplex PCR; TCRdb keeps in-frame clones, though not all of them. D and trimming come from the DNA, and the V and J calls and clone size come from that table. The repertoire consists of roughly 120,000 clones, with about four fifths occurring once and the leading ten covering around 10%. The clonotype originates from a male donor in good health and CMV-seropositive. The sequencing sample was made of PBMCs. The chain employs TRBV7-2 and TRBJ1-1, with TRBD1 as a possible D gene (5 bases). The CDR3 DNA follows: TGTGCCAGCAGCTTAGGTTGGGGGGTAATAGCTTTCTTT. Translation gives CASSLGWGVIAFF.